This TCR beta chain was captured in a study of T-cell memory formation after mild COVID-19. As for the study in general: TCR clusters were mostly confined to one donor each.

MiXCR, run by TCRdb on the 5' RACE reads, gives a single entry per CDR3 protein. The table lists a few hundred thousand distinct CDR3 sequences, more than 20% of them singletons, with about an eighth in the top ten. This clonotype occurred a few times. As yet, its antigen is unknown. The study's findings and limits: Clones shrinking between day 15 and 85 showed a balanced CD4/CD8 split, and those that grew later tilted toward CD4+. A second wave of clones peaked on day 37, and their SARS-CoV-2 specificity went unconfirmed. CD4+ contracting clones were mainly CM and EM; CD8+ ones, EMRA.

The germline gives CDR1 SGHTA, CDR2 FQGNSA. CDR3 length equals 17 residues. V was pared by 4 bases and J by 7 bases, with 7 bases of the junction left unmatched. This clonotype originated in an adult woman who had mild COVID-19 (a few samples of this study predate the infection). Cell type and time point are not known. The chain uses TRBV7-2 and TRBJ2-2; 15 bases are a match to TRBD2. The sample comprised PBMCs or a T cell subset sorted from them (not recorded which). CDR3 sequence: CASSSGLAGGPSGELFF. The CDR3 DNA follows: TGTGCCAGCAGCTCCGGACTAGCGGGAGGGCCCAGCGGGGAGCTGTTTTTT.